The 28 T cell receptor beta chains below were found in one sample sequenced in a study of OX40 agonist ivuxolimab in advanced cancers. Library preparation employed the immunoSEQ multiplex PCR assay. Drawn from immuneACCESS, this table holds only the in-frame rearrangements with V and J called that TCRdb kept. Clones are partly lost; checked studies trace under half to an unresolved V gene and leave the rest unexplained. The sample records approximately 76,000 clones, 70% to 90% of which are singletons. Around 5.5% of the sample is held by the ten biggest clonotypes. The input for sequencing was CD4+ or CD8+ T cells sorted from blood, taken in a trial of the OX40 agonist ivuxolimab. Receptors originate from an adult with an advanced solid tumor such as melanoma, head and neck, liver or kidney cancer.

CDR3 nucleotides: TGTGCCAGCAGCTCACGGACAGGGAACACAGATACGCAGTATTTT. The encoded protein is CASSSRTGNTDTQYF. This chain links TRBV9 with TRBJ2-3; 8 bases align to TRBD1. Per germline, CDR1 SGDLS and CDR2 YYNGEE. V shed 4 bases, J shed 2 bases, and the junction held 6 bases outside the gene matches. The CDR3 sequence is 15 residues long. Full variable domain (remainder filled in from reference TRBV9 and TRBJ2-3): DSGVTQTPKHLITATGQRVTLRCSPRSGDLSVYWYQQSLDQGLQFLIQYYNGEERAKGNILERFSAQQFPDLHSELNLSSLELGDSALYFCASSSRTGNTDTQYFGPGTRLTVL.

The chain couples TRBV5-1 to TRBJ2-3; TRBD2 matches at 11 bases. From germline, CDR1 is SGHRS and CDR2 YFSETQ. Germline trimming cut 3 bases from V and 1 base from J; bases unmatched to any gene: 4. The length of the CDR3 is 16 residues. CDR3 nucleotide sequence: TGCGCCAGCAGCTCTACTAGCGGGGGAGGCACAGATACGCAGTATTTT. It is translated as CASSSTSGGGTDTQYF. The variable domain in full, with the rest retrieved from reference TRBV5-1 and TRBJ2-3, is KAGVTQTPRYLIKTRGQQVTLSCSPISGHRSVSWYQQTPGQGLQFLFEYFSETQRNKGNFPGRFSGRQFSNSRSEMNVSTLELGDSALYLCASSSTSGGGTDTQYFGPGTRLTVL.

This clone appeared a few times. The CDR3 nucleotides read TGTGCCAGCAGCCCAACAGCGAACACTGAAGCTTTCTTT. Translated: CASSPTANTEAFF. The chain has TRBV11-2 and TRBJ1-1, with D uncertain. V gave up 5 bases and J gave up 1 base, with 8 bases separating them. The germline V gene has CDR1 SGHAT and CDR2 FQNNGV. CDR3 length equals 13 residues.

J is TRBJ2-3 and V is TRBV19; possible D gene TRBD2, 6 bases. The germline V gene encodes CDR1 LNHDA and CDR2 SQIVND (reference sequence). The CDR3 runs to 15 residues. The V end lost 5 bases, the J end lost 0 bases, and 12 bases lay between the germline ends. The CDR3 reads CASSPFAGSTDTQYF. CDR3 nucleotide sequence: TGTGCCAGTAGTCCGTTCGCGGGGAGCACAGATACGCAGTATTTT.

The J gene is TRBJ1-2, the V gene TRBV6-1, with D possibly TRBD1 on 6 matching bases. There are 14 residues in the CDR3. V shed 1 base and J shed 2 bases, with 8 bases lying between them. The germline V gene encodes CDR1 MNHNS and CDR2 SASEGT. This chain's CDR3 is CASSEVTGNYGYTF. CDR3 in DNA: TGTGCCAGCAGTGAAGTGACAGGAAACTATGGCTACACCTTC.

CDR3 region: CASSPQGIRLTGYTF. The CDR3 DNA follows: TGTGCCAGCAGCCCACAGGGGATCCGTCTAACTGGCTACACCTTC. The gene calls are TRBV7-2 and TRBJ1-2, with 7 nucleotides matching TRBD1. Germline V gives CDR1 SGHTA, CDR2 FQGNSA. Losses at the gene ends were 5 bases for V and 7 bases for J; bases not matched to a gene: 13. The CDR3 covers 15 residues.

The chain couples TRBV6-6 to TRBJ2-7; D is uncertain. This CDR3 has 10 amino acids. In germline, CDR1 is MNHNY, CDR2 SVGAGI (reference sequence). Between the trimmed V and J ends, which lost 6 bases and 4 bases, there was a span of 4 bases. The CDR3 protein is CASRDYEQYF. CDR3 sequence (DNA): TGTGCCAGCAGGGATTACGAGCAGTACTTC.

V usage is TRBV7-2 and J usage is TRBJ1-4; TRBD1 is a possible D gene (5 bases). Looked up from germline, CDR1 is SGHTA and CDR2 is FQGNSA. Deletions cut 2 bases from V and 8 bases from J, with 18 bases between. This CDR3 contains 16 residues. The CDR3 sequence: CASSLPGAGTREKLFF. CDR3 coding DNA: TGTGCCAGCAGCTTACCCGGGGCAGGGACGAGGGAAAAACTGTTTTTT.

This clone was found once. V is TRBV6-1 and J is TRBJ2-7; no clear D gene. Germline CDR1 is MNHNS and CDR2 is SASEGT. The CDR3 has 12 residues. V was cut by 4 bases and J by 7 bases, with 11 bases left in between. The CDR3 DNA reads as TGTGCCAGCAGTGGTTCGCTTCGGGAGCAGTACTTC. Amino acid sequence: CASSGSLREQYF.

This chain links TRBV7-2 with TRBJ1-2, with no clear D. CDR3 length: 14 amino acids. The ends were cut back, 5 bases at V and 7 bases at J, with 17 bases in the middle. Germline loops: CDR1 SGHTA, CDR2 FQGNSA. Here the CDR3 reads CASSRSSRRGGYTF. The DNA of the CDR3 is TGTGCCAGCAGCCGGAGTTCCAGACGGGGTGGCTACACCTTC.

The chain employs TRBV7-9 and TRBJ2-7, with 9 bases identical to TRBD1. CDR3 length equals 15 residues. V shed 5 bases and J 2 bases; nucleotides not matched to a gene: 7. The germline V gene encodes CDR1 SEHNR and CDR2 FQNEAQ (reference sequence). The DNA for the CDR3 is TGTGCCAGCAGCCCAACAACAGGGGGCCCCTACGAGCAGTACTTC. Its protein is CASSPTTGGPYEQYF.

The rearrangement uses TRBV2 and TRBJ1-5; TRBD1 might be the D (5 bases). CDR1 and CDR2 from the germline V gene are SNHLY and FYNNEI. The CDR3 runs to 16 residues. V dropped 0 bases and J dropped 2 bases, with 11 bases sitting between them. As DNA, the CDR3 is TGTGCCAGCAGTGAAGCGCACAGGAGTGGCAATCAGCCCCAGCATTTT. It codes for CASSEAHRSGNQPQHF.

Here the CDR3 reads CASRLYLGLAGGPGELFF. The CDR3 DNA sequence: TGCGCCAGCAGACTCTACTTGGGACTAGCGGGAGGGCCCGGGGAGCTGTTTTTT. The chain has TRBV4-1 and TRBJ2-2; 16 nucleotides align to TRBD2. Germline CDR1 and CDR2: MGHRA and YSYEKL. The V gene end was trimmed by 6 bases and the J gene end by 6 bases; junction bases not matched to a gene: 10. The CDR3 is 18 amino acids.

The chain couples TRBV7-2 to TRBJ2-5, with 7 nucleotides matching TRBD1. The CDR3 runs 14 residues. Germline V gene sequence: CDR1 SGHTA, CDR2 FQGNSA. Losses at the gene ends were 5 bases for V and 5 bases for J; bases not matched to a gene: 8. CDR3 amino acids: CASSGATGAETQYF. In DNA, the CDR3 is TGTGCCAGCAGCGGCGCTACAGGGGCCGAGACCCAGTACTTC.

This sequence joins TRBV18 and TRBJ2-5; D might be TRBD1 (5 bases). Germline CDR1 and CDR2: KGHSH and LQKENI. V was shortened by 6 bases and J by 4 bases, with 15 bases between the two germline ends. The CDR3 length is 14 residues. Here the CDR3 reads CASSLARVGETQYF. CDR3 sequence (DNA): TGTGCCAGCTCGTTAGCCAGGGTAGGAGAGACCCAGTACTTC.

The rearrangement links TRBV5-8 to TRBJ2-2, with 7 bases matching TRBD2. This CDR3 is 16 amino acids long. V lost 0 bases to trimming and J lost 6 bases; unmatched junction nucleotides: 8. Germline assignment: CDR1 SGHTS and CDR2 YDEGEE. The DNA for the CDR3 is TGTGCCAGCAGCTTGGTGGCGGGAGTCGGGCCCGGGGAGCTGTTTTTT. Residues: CASSLVAGVGPGELFF.

In nucleotides, the CDR3 is TGTGCCAGTAGTGTCCAGCGCAGGCGGAATGAGCAGTTCTTC. Translating it yields CASSVQRRRNEQFF. The chain is built from TRBV19 and TRBJ2-1, with D uncertain. Germline V gene data show CDR1 as LNHDA and CDR2 as SQIVND (reference sequence). This CDR3 comprises 14 residues. V was shortened by 5 bases and J by 7 bases, with 15 bases between the two germline ends.

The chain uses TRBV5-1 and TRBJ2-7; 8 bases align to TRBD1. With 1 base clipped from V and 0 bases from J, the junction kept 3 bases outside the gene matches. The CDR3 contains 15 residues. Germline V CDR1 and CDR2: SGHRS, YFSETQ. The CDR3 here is CASSLSGGNSYEQYF. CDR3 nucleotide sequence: TGCGCCAGCAGCTTGTCAGGGGGCAACTCCTACGAGCAGTACTTC.

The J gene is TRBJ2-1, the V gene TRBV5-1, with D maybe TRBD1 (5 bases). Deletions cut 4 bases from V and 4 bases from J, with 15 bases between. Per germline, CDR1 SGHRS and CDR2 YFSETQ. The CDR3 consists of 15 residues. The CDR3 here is CASSLDRAPYNEQFF. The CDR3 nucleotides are TGCGCCAGCAGCCTCGACAGAGCACCTTACAATGAGCAGTTCTTC.

CDR3 bases: TGTGCCAGCAGCTTGGTAGGGCCCCGCCTCGACGAGCAGTACTTC. Protein product: CASSLVGPRLDEQYF. V usage is TRBV7-8 and J usage is TRBJ2-7, with D uncertain. V was clipped by 3 bases and J by 5 bases, with 17 bases between them. The V gene's germline CDR1 is SGHVS and CDR2 FQNEAQ. There are 15 residues in the CDR3.

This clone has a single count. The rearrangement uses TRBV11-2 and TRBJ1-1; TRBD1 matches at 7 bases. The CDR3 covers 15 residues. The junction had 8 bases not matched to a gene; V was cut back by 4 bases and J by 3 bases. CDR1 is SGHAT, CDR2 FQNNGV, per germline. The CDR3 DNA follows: TGTGCCAGCAGCTCAGGGGGGGCGCGGGACACTGAAGCTTTCTTT. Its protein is CASSSGGARDTEAFF. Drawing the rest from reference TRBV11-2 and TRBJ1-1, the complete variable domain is EAGVAQSPRYKIIEKRQSVAFWCNPISGHATLYWYQQILGQGPKLLIQFQNNGVVDDSQLPKDRFSAERLKGVDSTLKIQPAKLEDSAVYLCASSSGGARDTEAFFGQGTRLTVV.

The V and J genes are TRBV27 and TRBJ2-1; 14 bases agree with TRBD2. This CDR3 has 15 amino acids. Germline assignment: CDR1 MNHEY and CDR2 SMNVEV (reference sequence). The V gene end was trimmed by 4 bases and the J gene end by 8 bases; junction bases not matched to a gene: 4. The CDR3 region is CASSSTSGRGDEQFF. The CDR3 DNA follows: TGTGCCAGCAGTTCGACTAGCGGGAGGGGGGATGAGCAGTTCTTC.

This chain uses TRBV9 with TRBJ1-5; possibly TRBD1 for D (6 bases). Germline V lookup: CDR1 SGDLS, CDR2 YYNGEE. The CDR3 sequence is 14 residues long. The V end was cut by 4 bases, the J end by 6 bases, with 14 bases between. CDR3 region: CASSNRQEGQPQHF. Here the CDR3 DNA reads TGTGCCAGCAGCAACCGACAGGAGGGTCAGCCCCAGCATTTT.

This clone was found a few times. CDR3 sequence (DNA): TGTGCCAGCAGTGAAGCGCCCGGCAGAAACACCGGGGAGCTGTTTTTT. Protein sequence: CASSEAPGRNTGELFF. The chain employs TRBV6-1 and TRBJ2-2; D gene uncertain. Germline loops: CDR1 MNHNS, CDR2 SASEGT. The CDR3 covers 16 residues. V was shortened by 0 bases and J by 2 bases, with 10 bases between the two germline ends.

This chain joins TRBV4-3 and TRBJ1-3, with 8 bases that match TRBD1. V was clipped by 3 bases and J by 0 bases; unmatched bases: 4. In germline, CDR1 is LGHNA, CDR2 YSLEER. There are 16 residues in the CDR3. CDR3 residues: CASSHLQGDSGNTIYF. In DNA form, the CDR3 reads TGCGCCAGCAGCCACTTACAGGGGGACTCTGGAAACACCATATATTTT.

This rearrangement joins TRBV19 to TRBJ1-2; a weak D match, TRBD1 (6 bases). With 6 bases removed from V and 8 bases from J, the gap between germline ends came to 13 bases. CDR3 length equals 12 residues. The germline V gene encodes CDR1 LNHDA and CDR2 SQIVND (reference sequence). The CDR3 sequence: CASSLAGQGYTF. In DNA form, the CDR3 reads TGTGCCAGTAGCCTCGCTGGACAGGGCTACACCTTC.

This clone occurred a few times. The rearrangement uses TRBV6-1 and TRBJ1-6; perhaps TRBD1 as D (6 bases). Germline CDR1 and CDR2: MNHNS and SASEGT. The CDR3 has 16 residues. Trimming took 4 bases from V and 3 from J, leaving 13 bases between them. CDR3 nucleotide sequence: TGTGCCAGCAGTGGACAGGCTGGATTCTATAATTCACCCCTCCACTTT. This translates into CASSGQAGFYNSPLHF.

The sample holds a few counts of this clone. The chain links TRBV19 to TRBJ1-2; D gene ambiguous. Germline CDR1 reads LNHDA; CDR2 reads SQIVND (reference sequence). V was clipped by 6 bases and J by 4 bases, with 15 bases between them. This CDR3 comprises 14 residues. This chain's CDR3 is CASRAGYPTYGYTF. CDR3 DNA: TGTGCCAGTAGGGCGGGATATCCAACCTATGGCTACACCTTC.